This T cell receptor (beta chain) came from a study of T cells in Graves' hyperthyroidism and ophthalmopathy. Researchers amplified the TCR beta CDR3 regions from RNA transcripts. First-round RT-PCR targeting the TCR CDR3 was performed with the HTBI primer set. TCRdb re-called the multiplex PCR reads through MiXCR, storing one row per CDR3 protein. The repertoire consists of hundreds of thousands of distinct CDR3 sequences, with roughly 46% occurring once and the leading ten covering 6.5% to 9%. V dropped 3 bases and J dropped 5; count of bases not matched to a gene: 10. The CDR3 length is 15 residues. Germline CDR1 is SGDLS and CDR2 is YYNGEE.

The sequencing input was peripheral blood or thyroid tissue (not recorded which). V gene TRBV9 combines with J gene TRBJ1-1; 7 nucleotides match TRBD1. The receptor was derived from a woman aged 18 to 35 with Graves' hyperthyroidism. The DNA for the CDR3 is TGTGCCAGCAGCGGAGGAAGAAACAGGGGAACTGAAGCTTTCTTT. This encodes CASSGGRNRGTEAFF.